This T cell receptor (beta chain) originates from a study of PD-1 blockade in classical Hodgkin lymphoma. As for the study in general: With a 2-week interval, patients received intravenous nivolumab at 3 mg/kg.

V was clipped by 0 bases and J by 1 base, with 10 bases between them. There are 15 residues in the CDR3. Germline CDR1 SGHNT, CDR2 YYREEE (reference sequence). This clone has just one count. The antigen is unknown. Broader study findings: In CD4+ cells, TCR diversity went up significantly by C4D1, but in CD8+ cells it did not. Complete responders matched newly diagnosed patients in baseline diversity. Patients starting nivolumab under 1 year after ASCT were excluded.

Using immunoSEQ multiplex PCR, the repertoire was profiled, and TCRdb retains in-frame clones only, with some absent. The sample records tens of thousands of clones, about 90% being singletons. Time point specified: cycle 4 day 1 (C4D1), after less than 7 weeks of nivolumab. There was relapse after autologous stem cell transplantation in every patient, and there was variation in brentuximab vedotin exposure. The TCR sequence derives from a human donor with classical Hodgkin lymphoma. The material sequenced was peripheral blood mononuclear cells (PBMCs), taken before the fourth cycle of nivolumab. The chain links TRBV5-4 to TRBJ1-2, with D perhaps matching TRBD1 (6 bases). CDR3 amino acids: CASSLAGRGNYGYTF. The CDR3 DNA is TGTGCCAGCAGCTTGGCCGGCAGGGGTAACTATGGCTACACCTTC.